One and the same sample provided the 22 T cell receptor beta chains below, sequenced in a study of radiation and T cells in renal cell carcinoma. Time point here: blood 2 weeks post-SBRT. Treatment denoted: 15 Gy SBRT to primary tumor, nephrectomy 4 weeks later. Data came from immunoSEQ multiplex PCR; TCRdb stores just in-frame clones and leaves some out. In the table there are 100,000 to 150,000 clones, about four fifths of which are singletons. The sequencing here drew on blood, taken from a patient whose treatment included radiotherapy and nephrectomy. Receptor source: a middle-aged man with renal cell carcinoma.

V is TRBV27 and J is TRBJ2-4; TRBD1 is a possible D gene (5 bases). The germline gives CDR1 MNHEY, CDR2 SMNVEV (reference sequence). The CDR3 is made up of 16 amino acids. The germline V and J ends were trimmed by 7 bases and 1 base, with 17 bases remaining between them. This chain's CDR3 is CASTPRGSGAKNIQYF. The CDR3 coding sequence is TGTGCCAGCACGCCTAGGGGAAGTGGCGCCAAAAACATTCAGTACTTC.

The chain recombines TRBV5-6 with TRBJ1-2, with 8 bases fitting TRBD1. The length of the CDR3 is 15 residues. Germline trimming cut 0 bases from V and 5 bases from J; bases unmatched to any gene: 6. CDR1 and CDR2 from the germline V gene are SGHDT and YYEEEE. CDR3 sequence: CASSLDRTGRYGYTF. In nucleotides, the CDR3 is TGTGCCAGCAGCTTGGATAGGACAGGGCGATATGGCTACACCTTC.

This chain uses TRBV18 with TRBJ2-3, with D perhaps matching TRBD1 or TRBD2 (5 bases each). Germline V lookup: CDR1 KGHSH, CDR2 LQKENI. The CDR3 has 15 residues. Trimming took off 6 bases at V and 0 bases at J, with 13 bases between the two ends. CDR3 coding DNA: TGTGCCAGCTCGGGGGTTGAGGGAAGCACAGATACGCAGTATTTT. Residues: CASSGVEGSTDTQYF.

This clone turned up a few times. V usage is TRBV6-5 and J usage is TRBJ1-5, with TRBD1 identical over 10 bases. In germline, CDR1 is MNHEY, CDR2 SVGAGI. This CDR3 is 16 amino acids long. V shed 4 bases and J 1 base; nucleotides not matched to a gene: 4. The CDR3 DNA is TGTGCCAGCAGTTCACGACAGGGGGCGAGCAATCAGCCCCAGCATTTT. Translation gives CASSSRQGASNQPQHF.

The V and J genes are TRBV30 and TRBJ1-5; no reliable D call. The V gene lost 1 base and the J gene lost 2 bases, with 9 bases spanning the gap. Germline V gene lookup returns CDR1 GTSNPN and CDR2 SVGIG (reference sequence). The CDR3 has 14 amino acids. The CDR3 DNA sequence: TGTGCCTGGAGTGGGACCGCTGGCAATCAGCCCCAGCATTTT. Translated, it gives CAWSGTAGNQPQHF.

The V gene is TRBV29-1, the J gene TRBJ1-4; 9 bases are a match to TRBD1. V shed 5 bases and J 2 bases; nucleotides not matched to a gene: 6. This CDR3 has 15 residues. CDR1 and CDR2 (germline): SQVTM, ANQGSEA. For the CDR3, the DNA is TGCAGCGTTTTCGTTACAGGGGGCACTAATGAAAAACTGTTTTTT. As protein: CSVFVTGGTNEKLFF.

The CDR3 nucleotides are TGTGCCAGCAGCCAATCGTTAGACCGGGACAGGGGCTCTGGGGCCAACGTCCTGACTTTC. This translates into CASSQSLDRDRGSGANVLTF. V usage is TRBV14 and J usage is TRBJ2-6; 10 nucleotides agree with TRBD1. V shed 2 bases, J shed 0 bases, and the junction held 10 bases outside the gene matches. CDR3 length: 20 amino acids. Per germline, CDR1 SGHDN and CDR2 FVKESK.

This CDR3 is CASSWTESNQPQHF. In DNA form, the CDR3 reads TGTGCCAGCAGTTGGACAGAAAGCAATCAGCCCCAGCATTTT. This chain links TRBV6-6 with TRBJ1-5, with a weak D call TRBD1 (6 bases). V lost 4 bases to trimming and J lost 1 base, with 8 bases between them. The CDR3 has 14 amino acids. Germline V gene data show CDR1 as MNHNY and CDR2 as SVGAGI (reference sequence).

The DNA of the CDR3 is TGCAGCGCCCGAAGGGGCGCGGGGGGGCCGGAGACCCAGTACTTC. Translating gives CSARRGAGGPETQYF. This chain uses TRBV29-1 with TRBJ2-5, with 9 bases that match TRBD2. The length of the CDR3 is 15 residues. Germline V gene data show CDR1 as SQVTM and CDR2 as ANQGSEA. The trim removed 7 bases at V and 5 bases at J, leaving 14 bases unmatched.

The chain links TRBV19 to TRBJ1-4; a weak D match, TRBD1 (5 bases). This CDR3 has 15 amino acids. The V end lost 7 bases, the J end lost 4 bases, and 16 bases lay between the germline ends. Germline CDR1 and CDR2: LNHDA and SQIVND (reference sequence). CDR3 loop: CASTEYWGLNEKLFF. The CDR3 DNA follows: TGTGCCAGTACGGAGTATTGGGGCCTTAATGAAAAACTGTTTTTT.

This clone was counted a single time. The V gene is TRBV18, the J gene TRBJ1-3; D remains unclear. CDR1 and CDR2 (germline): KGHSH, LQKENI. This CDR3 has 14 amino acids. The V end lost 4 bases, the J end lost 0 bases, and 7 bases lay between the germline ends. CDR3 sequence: CASSQALSGNTIYF. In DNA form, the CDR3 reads TGTGCCAGCTCACAGGCCCTCTCTGGAAACACCATATATTTT.

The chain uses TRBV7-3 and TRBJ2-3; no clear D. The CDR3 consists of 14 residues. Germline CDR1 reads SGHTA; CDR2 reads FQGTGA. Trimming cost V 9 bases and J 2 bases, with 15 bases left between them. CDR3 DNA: TGTGCCAGGAACCGCAGACCGGCCACAGATACGCAGTATTTT. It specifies CARNRRPATDTQYF. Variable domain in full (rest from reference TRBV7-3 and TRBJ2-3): GAGVSQTPSNKVTEKGKYVELRCDPISGHTALYWYRQSLGQGPEFLIYFQGTGAADDSGLPNDRFFAVRPEGSVSTLKIQRTERGDSAVYLCARNRRPATDTQYFGPGTRLTVL.

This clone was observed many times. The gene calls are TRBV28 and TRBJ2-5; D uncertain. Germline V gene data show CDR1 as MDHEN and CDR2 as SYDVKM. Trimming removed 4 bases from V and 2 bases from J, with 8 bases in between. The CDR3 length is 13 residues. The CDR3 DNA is TGTGCCAGCAGTTCTCAGATTCAAGAGACCCAGTACTTC. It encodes CASSSQIQETQYF.

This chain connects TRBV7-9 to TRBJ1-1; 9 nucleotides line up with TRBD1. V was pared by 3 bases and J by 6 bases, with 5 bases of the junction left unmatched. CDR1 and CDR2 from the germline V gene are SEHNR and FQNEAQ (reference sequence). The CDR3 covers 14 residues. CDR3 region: CASSLGTGWAEAFF. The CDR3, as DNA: TGTGCCAGCAGCTTGGGGACAGGGTGGGCTGAAGCTTTCTTT.

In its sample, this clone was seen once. This CDR3 reads CASSLLAGGPADTQYF. CDR3 in DNA: TGTGCCAGCAGTTTACTAGCGGGGGGCCCAGCAGATACGCAGTATTTT. This rearrangement joins TRBV27 to TRBJ2-3; 11 nucleotides align to TRBD2. The CDR3 spans 16 residues. Germline V gene sequence: CDR1 MNHEY, CDR2 SMNVEV (reference sequence). The junction had 5 bases not matched to a gene; V was cut back by 2 bases and J by 4 bases.

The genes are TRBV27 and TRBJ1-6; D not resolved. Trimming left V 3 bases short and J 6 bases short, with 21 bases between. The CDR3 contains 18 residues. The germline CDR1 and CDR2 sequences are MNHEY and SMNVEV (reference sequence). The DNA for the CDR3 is TGTGCCAGCAGTTTTTTGCCGTGGATCGAGTCCCTTAATTCACCCCTCCACTTT. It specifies CASSFLPWIESLNSPLHF.

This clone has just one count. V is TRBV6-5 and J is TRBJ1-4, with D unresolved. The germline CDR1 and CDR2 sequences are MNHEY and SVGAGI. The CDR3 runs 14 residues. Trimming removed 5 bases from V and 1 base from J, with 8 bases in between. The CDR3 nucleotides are TGTGCCAGCAGTCCGACGGAAACTAATGAAAAACTGTTTTTT. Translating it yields CASSPTETNEKLFF.

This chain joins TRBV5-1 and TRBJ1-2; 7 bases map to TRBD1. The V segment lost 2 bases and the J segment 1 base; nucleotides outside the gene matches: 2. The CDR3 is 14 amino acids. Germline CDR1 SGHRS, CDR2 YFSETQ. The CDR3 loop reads CASSFGDSNYGYTF. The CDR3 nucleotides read TGCGCCAGCAGCTTCGGGGACAGTAACTATGGCTACACCTTC.

In DNA form, the CDR3 reads TGTGCCAGCTCACCTAGACTAGCTCTCGGGGAGCAGTTCTTC. Amino acid sequence: CASSPRLALGEQFF. The V call is TRBV18, the J call TRBJ2-1, with TRBD2 matching over 7 bases. CDR1 KGHSH and CDR2 LQKENI come from the germline V gene. There are 14 residues in the CDR3. Trimming took 3 bases from V and 10 from J; bases not matched to a gene: 9.

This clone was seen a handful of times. For the CDR3, the DNA is TGTGCCAGCGGCGAGACAGGGACCCTTTCACCCCTCCACTTT. This codes for CASGETGTLSPLHF. This chain connects TRBV2 to TRBJ1-6, with 7 positions matching TRBD1. Unmatched junction bases numbered 10, after V lost 8 bases and J lost 9 bases. The CDR3 spans 14 residues. CDR1 is SNHLY, CDR2 FYNNEI, per germline.

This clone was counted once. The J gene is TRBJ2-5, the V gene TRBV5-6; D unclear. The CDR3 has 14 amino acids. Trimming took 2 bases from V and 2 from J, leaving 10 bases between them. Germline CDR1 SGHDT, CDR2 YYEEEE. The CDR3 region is CASSFMYQQETQYF. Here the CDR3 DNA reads TGTGCCAGCAGCTTTATGTACCAGCAAGAGACCCAGTACTTC.

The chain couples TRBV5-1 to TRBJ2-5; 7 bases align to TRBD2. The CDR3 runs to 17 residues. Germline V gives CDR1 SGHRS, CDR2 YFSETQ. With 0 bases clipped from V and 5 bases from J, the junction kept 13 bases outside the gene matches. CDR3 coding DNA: TGCGCCAGCAGCTTGGAACGCGGGAGCCGATTTTTTGAGACCCAGTACTTC. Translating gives CASSLERGSRFFETQYF.